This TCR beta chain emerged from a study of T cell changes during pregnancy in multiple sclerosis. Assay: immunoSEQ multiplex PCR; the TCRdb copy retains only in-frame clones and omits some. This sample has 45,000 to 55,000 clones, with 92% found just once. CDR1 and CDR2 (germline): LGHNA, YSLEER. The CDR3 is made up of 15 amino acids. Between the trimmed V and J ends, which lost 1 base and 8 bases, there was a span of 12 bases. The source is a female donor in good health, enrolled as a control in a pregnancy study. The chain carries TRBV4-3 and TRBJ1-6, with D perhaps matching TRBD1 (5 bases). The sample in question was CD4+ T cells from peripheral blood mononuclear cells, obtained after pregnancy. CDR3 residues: CASSQGGSQYSPLHF. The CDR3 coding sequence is TGCGCCAGCAGCCAAGGGGGCAGTCAGTATTCACCCCTCCACTTT.